The T cell receptor beta chain under discussion was sequenced for a study of cytomegalovirus exposure and HLA in healthy donors. For the study at large: Around 81% of 300 to 450 genotyped donors fell in the Caucasian-associated ancestry cluster.

PCR used 60 Vbeta primers and 13 Jbeta primers. Libraries were prepared by immunoSEQ multiplex PCR; TCRdb keeps only in-frame clonotypes and omits some of them. Counted here are 90,000 to 120,000 clones, about 74% occurring once; the ten biggest clones make up approximately 14%. This clone has more than one count but fewer than ten. There are 13 residues in the CDR3. Between the trimmed V and J ends, which lost 6 bases and 1 base, there was a span of 12 bases. Germline assignment: CDR1 SQVTM and CDR2 ANQGSEA. V usage is TRBV29-1 and J usage is TRBJ1-1; possibly TRBD1 for D (6 bases). The source is a woman between 40 and 50 years old in good health and CMV-seropositive. Sequenced sample: PBMCs. CDR3 bases: TGCAGCGTCGCGGACAGTTGGAACACTGAAGCTTTCTTT. Residues: CSVADSWNTEAFF.